One and the same sample provided the 25 T cell receptor beta chains below, sequenced in a study of human T cells and chemical hapten exposure. Time point defined: patch test 2, 6 weeks after DPC sensitization. Documented treatment: therapeutic diphenylcyclopropenone sensitization with weekly scalp DPC. Each CDR3 protein is one row after TCRdb ran MiXCR on the RACE reads. Of about 110,000 distinct CDR3 sequences listed, 9% to 9.5% are singletons. The sequences come from whole blood, collected in connection with sensitization to the hapten diphenylcyclopropenone (DPC). The receptor source for this set is a woman aged 40 to 50 with alopecia areata. Some clones in this sample may be carry-over from other donors' samples.

This chain joins TRBV7-2 and TRBJ2-5, with D unresolved. Germline V gives CDR1 SGHTA, CDR2 FQGNSA. The V end lost 4 bases, the J end lost 5 bases, and 8 bases lay between the germline ends. The CDR3 runs to 12 residues. As DNA, the CDR3 is TGTGCCAGCAGCTACCCCCTGGAGACCCAGTACTTC. This encodes CASSYPLETQYF.

This clonotype occurred a few times. The chain has TRBV2 and TRBJ2-1; 7 bases are shared with TRBD2. V shed 4 bases, J shed 6 bases, and the junction held 6 bases outside the gene matches. Germline-derived CDR1 and CDR2 are SNHLY and FYNNEI. CDR3 size: 14 residues. For the CDR3, the DNA is TGTGCCAGCAGTGCCAGACTAGCAGTCAATGAGCAGTTCTTC. Translated, it gives CASSARLAVNEQFF.

In this sample, this clonotype turned up a few times. The V and J genes are TRBV7-9 and TRBJ1-1, with D maybe TRBD1 (5 bases). CDR3 length: 15 residues. Germline V gene sequence: CDR1 SEHNR, CDR2 FQNEAQ (reference sequence). The V end was cut by 2 bases, the J end by 4 bases, with 14 bases between. The CDR3 DNA follows: TGTGCCAGCAGCTTACGGGGGGAAACGGGCACTGAAGCTTTCTTT. It is translated as CASSLRGETGTEAFF.

The chain combines TRBV4-2 with TRBJ2-6; TRBD1 aligns across 8 bases. Germline-derived CDR1 and CDR2 are LGHNA and YNFKEQ. V trimming: 0 bases; J trimming: 0 bases; junction bases outside the gene matches: 7. The CDR3 covers 19 residues. As DNA, the CDR3 is TGTGCCAGCAGCCAAGAACCGGGACAGGAAGGCTCTGGGGCCAACGTCCTGACTTTC. It yields the protein CASSQEPGQEGSGANVLTF.

V usage is TRBV3-1 and J usage is TRBJ1-5; D is ambiguous. There are 13 residues in the CDR3. The ends were cut back, 0 bases at V and 9 bases at J, with 9 bases in the middle. The germline gives CDR1 LGHDT, CDR2 YNNKEL (reference sequence). The CDR3 region has the DNA TGTGCCAGCAGCCAAGATCGGCCATCGCCCCAGCATTTT. Translation gives CASSQDRPSPQHF.

This clonotype turned up a few times. This chain links TRBV6-2 or TRBV6-3 with TRBJ1-1; D is undetermined. Trimming pared 7 bases from V and 5 bases from J, leaving 14 bases between. Germline V gene sequence: CDR1 MNHEY, CDR2 SVGEGT. The CDR3 is made up of 13 amino acids. DNA of the CDR3: TGTGCCAGCACTATCGAGCCGTGGACTGAAGCTTTCTTT. This gives the protein CASTIEPWTEAFF.

This clonotype was seen at least ten times. The chain combines TRBV4-3 with TRBJ2-3; 14 bases fit TRBD2. The CDR3 spans 18 residues. The junction had 3 bases not matched to a gene; V was cut back by 0 bases and J by 1 base. CDR1 is LGHNA, CDR2 YSLEER, per germline. The CDR3 spells CASSQDRLAGGGTDTQYF. The CDR3 region has the DNA TGCGCCAGCAGCCAAGATAGACTAGCGGGGGGGGGCACAGATACGCAGTATTTT.

This clonotype was seen only once. This chain joins TRBV29-1 and TRBJ1-2; TRBD1 might be the D (5 bases). The ends were cut back, 6 bases at V and 8 bases at J, with 22 bases in the middle. Germline V gene lookup returns CDR1 SQVTM and CDR2 ANQGSEA. The CDR3 is 14 residues long. The CDR3 sequence is CSVPPRDRWWGYTF. The CDR3, as DNA: TGCAGCGTGCCCCCCCGGGACCGGTGGTGGGGCTACACCTTC.

This clonotype has at least ten counts. The chain carries TRBV5-1 and TRBJ2-7, with 9 bases lining up with TRBD2. Trimming at V came to 6 bases and at J to 2 bases, leaving 9 bases not matched to a gene. Per the germline V gene, CDR1 is SGHRS and CDR2 is YFSETQ. This CDR3 is built from 15 residues. DNA for the CDR3: TGCGCCAGCACCCTGAGCGGGGGGACCCCCTACGAGCAGTACTTC. Translated: CASTLSGGTPYEQYF.

This chain uses TRBV28 with TRBJ1-5; no clear D. Germline assignment: CDR1 MDHEN and CDR2 SYDVKM. V was shortened by 3 bases and J by 5 bases, with 14 bases between the two germline ends. CDR3 length: 15 residues. The CDR3 DNA follows: TGTGCCAGCAGTTTGGGCTTAACTGAGGATCAGCCCCAGCATTTT. It translates to CASSLGLTEDQPQHF.

This clonotype turned up a few times. The chain employs TRBV28 and TRBJ2-7; 7 nucleotides match TRBD1. Germline lookup yields CDR1 MDHEN and CDR2 SYDVKM. After removal of 5 bases from V and 3 bases from J, the junction contained 10 bases not matched to a gene. The CDR3 is made up of 15 amino acids. CDR3 in amino acids: CASSPGQTSNYEQYF. As DNA, the CDR3 is TGTGCCAGCAGTCCGGGACAGACCTCTAACTACGAGCAGTACTTC.

This clonotype appeared a few times. The rearrangement links TRBV12-3 or TRBV12-4 to TRBJ1-1, with D tentatively TRBD1 (5 bases). V gave up 5 bases and J gave up 0 bases, with 16 bases separating them. The CDR3 spans 16 residues. In DNA, the CDR3 is TGTGCCAGCAGTGGGGGGGTAGGACGCATGAACACTGAAGCTTTCTTT. It translates to CASSGGVGRMNTEAFF.

This clonotype was seen repeatedly, ten times or more. The V and J genes are TRBV5-1 and TRBJ2-2; 7 bases align to TRBD1. With 5 bases clipped from V and 7 bases from J, the junction kept 11 bases outside the gene matches. Germline V lookup: CDR1 SGHRS, CDR2 YFSETQ. The CDR3 is 15 amino acids. Written as DNA, the CDR3 is TGCGCCAGCAGGGCCGGGACAGCGGTATTCGGGGAGCTGTTTTTT. Protein product: CASRAGTAVFGELFF.

This clonotype has a handful of counts. The chain carries TRBV20-1 and TRBJ2-1; 11 bases are a match to TRBD2. The junction had 11 bases not matched to a gene; V was cut back by 1 base and J by 9 bases. The CDR3 is 16 amino acids. Germline values: CDR1 DFQATT, CDR2 SNEGSKA (reference sequence). The DNA of the CDR3 is TGCAGTGCTAGAGCCCACACGGGACTAGCGGCAAGTGAGCAGTTCTTC. Translated: CSARAHTGLAASEQFF.

This clonotype was counted only a few times. This chain connects TRBV6-2 or TRBV6-3 to TRBJ1-5, with D perhaps TRBD1 (5 bases). Germline CDR1 is MNHEY and CDR2 is SVGEGT. This CDR3 contains 15 residues. The V gene lost 0 bases and the J gene lost 6 bases, with 12 bases spanning the gap. The CDR3 nucleotides are TGTGCCAGCAGTTACTCGAGATTGGGGCTTCAGCCCCAGCATTTT. Translation gives CASSYSRLGLQPQHF.

This clonotype appeared a few times. This chain connects TRBV2 to TRBJ1-5, with TRBD1 identical over 7 bases. This CDR3 region has 15 residues. Germline V gene data show CDR1 as SNHLY and CDR2 as FYNNEI. Trimming at V came to 4 bases and at J to 0 bases, leaving 3 bases not matched to a gene. The CDR3 loop is CASSVGGHSNQPQHF. The CDR3 DNA sequence: TGTGCCAGCAGTGTAGGGGGCCATAGCAATCAGCCCCAGCATTTT.

This clonotype was counted many times. The genes are TRBV20-1 and TRBJ2-1, with 12 bases lining up with TRBD2. V trimming: 5 bases; J trimming: 7 bases; junction bases outside the gene matches: 9. From germline, CDR1 is DFQATT and CDR2 SNEGSKA (reference sequence). The CDR3 extends over 15 amino acids. The CDR3 nucleotides read TGCAGTGCTCTAGGACTAGCGGGGTCTCGGAATGAGCAGTTCTTC. Its protein product is CSALGLAGSRNEQFF.

This clonotype appeared many times. The chain is built from TRBV29-1 and TRBJ2-7; TRBD1 is a possible D gene (6 bases). The CDR3 length is 17 residues. Germline V gene sequence: CDR1 SQVTM, CDR2 ANQGSEA. Trimming cost V 6 bases and J 0 bases, with 24 bases left between them. CDR3 DNA sequence: TGCAGCGTCACTACAGCTATCAGGGGCGAGAGCTCCTACGAGCAGTACTTC. Encoded protein: CSVTTAIRGESSYEQYF.

This clonotype was seen only a few times. CDR3 DNA sequence: TGCGCCAGCAGCCAAGTTGGACAGGGCGGATGGGAGCAGTTCTTC. Translated: CASSQVGQGGWEQFF. The chain couples TRBV4-3 to TRBJ2-1; 8 bases fit TRBD1. The ends lost 1 base at V and 10 bases at J; junction bases unmatched: 9. CDR3 length: 15 residues. Germline CDR1 LGHNA, CDR2 YSLEER.

This sequence joins TRBV7-3 and TRBJ2-1; D call uncertain. CDR3 length: 14 amino acids. V lost 5 bases and J lost 9, with 17 bases in between. The germline gives CDR1 SGHTA, CDR2 FQGTGA. CDR3 bases: TGTGCCAGCAGCCGTACTGTGAGAGAACCTGAGCAGTTCTTC. Translated, it gives CASSRTVREPEQFF.

This sequence joins TRBV7-3 and TRBJ1-2; the D gene is possibly TRBD1 (6 bases). The CDR3 spans 14 residues. V shed 1 base and J shed 5 bases, with 11 bases lying between them. Germline V gives CDR1 SGHTA, CDR2 FQGTGA. DNA for the CDR3: TGTGCCAGCAGCTTAAATCCCACAGGGTATGGCTACACCTTC. Protein product: CASSLNPTGYGYTF.

This clonotype has at least ten counts. The J gene is TRBJ1-1, the V gene TRBV5-8; D is uncertain. The V gene's germline CDR1 is SGHTS and CDR2 YDEGEE. Trimming removed 3 bases from V and 0 bases from J, with 6 bases in between. CDR3 length: 13 residues. CDR3 amino acids: CASSSTVNTEAFF. The CDR3 DNA reads TGTGCCAGCAGCTCTACAGTGAACACTGAAGCTTTCTTT.

This clonotype has a count of ten or more. V is TRBV4-2 and J is TRBJ2-1; 8 nucleotides match TRBD2. V shed 1 base and J 4 bases; nucleotides not matched to a gene: 6. From germline, CDR1 is LGHNA and CDR2 YNFKEQ. The CDR3 covers 16 residues. The CDR3 here is CASSQGFRGGYNEQFF. The CDR3 DNA follows: TGTGCCAGCAGCCAAGGATTCCGGGGGGGGTACAATGAGCAGTTCTTC.

This clonotype was recorded at least ten times. The V call is TRBV10-3, the J call TRBJ2-2, with D unresolved. CDR1 ENHRY and CDR2 SYGVKD come from the germline V gene. The V end lost 4 bases, the J end lost 0 bases, and 3 bases lay between the germline ends. This CDR3 is built from 13 residues. CDR3 DNA: TGTGCCATCAGTGGGGCGAACACCGGGGAGCTGTTTTTT. It translates to CAISGANTGELFF.

The V and J genes are TRBV27 and TRBJ1-4; no definite D call. The CDR3 extends over 14 amino acids. Germline-derived CDR1 and CDR2 are MNHEY and SMNVEV (reference sequence). The V end lost 8 bases, the J end lost 7 bases, and 17 bases lay between the germline ends. Here the CDR3 DNA reads TGTGCCAGCGAAGATGACCGATACCGTGAAAAACTGTTTTTT. Protein: CASEDDRYREKLFF.